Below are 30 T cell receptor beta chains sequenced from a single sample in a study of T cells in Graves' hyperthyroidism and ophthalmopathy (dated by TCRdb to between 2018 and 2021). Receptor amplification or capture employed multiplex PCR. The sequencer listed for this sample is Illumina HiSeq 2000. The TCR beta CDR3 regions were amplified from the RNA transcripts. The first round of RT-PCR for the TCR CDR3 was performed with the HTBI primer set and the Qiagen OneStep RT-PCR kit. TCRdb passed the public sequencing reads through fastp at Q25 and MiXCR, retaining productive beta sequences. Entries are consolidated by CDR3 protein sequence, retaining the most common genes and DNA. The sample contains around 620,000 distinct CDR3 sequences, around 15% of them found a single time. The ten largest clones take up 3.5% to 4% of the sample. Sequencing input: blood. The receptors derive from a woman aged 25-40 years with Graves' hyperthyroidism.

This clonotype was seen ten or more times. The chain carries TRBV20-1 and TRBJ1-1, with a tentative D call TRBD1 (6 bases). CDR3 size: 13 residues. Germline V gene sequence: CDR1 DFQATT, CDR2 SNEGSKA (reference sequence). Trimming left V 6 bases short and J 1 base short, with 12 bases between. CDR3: CSAYGTQNTEAFF. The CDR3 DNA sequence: TGCAGTGCGTACGGGACACAGAACACTGAAGCTTTCTTT.

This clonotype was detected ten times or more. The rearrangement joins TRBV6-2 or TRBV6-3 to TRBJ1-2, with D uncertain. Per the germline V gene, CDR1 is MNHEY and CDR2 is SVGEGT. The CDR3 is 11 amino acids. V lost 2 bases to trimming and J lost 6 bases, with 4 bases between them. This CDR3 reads CASSYRDGYTF. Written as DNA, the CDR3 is TGTGCCAGCAGTTACAGGGATGGCTACACCTTC.

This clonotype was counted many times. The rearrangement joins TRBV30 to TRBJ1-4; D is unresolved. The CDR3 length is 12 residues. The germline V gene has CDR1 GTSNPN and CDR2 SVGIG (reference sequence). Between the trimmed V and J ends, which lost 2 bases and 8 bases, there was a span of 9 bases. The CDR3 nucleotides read TGTGCCTGGAGTTCCGTCGGCGAAAAACTGTTTTTT. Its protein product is CAWSSVGEKLFF.

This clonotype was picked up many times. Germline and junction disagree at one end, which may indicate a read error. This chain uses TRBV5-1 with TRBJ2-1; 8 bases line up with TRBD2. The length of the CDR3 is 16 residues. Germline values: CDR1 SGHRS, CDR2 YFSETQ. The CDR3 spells CASSRTSGSSYNEQFF. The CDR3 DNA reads TGTGCCAGCAGCCGAACCAGCGGGAGCTCCTACAATGAGCAGTTCTTC.

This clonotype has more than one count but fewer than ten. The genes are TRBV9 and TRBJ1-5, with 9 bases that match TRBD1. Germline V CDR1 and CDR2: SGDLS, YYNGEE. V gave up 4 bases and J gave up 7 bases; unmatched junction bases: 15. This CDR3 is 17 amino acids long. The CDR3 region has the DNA TGTGCCAGCAGCAGGGGACAGGGTCCCTCGCCGCAACAGCCCCAGCATTTT. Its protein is CASSRGQGPSPQQPQHF.

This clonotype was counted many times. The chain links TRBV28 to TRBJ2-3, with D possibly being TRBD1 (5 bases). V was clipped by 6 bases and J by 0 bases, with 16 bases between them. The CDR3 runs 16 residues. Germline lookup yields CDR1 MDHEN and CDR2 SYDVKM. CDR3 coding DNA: TGTGCCAGCAGCAATCAGGGTGTACCTAGCACAGATACGCAGTATTTT. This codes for CASSNQGVPSTDTQYF.

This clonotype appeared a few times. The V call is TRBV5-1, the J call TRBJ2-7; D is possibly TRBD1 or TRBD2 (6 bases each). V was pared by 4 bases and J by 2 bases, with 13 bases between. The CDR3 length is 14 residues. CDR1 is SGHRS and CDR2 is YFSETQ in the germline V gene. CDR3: CASSPRGRAYEQYF. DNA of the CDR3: TGCGCCAGCAGCCCACGGGGGCGGGCCTACGAGCAGTACTTC.

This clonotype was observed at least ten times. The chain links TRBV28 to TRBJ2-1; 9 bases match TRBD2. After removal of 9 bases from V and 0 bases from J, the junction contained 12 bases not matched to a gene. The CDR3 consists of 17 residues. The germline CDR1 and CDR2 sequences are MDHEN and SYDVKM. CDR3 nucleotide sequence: TGTGCCAGTACCGGGCTAGCGGGACTTAGCTCCTACAATGAGCAGTTCTTC. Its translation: CASTGLAGLSSYNEQFF.

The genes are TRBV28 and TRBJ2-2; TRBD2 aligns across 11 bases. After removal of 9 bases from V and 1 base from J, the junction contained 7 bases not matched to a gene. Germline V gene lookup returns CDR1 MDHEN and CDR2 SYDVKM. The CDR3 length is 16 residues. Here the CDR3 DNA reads TGTGCCAGTATAATGACTAGCGGGGTGAACACCGGGGAGCTGTTTTTT. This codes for CASIMTSGVNTGELFF.

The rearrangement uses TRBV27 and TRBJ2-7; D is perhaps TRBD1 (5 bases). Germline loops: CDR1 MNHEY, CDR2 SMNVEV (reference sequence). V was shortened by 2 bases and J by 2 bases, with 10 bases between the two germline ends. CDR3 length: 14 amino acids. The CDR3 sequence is CASSLQGKPYEQYF. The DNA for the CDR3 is TGTGCCAGCAGTTTACAGGGTAAACCCTACGAGCAGTACTTC.

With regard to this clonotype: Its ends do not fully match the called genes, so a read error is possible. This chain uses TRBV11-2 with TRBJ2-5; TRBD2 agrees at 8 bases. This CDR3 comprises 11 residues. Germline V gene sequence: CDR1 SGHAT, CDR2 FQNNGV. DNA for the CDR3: TGTGCCAGCAGCTACGGGAGGGGAAGGGACTTC. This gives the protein CASSYGRGRDF.

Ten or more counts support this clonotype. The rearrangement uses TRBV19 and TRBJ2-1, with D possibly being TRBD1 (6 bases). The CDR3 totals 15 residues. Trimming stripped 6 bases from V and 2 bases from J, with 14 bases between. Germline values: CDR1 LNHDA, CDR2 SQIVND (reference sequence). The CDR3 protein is CASRPGHTAYNEQFF. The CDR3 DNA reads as TGTGCCAGTAGACCGGGACACACGGCCTACAATGAGCAGTTCTTC.

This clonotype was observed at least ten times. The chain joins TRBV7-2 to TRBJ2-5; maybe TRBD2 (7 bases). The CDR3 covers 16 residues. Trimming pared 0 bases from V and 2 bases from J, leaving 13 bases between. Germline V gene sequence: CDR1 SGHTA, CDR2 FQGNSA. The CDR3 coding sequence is TGTGCCAGCAGCTTAGCCCAGGGAGGGGGACAAGAGACCCAGTACTTC. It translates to CASSLAQGGGQETQYF.

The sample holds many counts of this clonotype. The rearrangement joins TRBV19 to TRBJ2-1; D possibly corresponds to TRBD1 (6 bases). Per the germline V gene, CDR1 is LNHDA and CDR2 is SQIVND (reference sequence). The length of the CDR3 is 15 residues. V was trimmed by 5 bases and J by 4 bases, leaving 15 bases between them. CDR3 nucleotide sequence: TGTGCCAGTAGTCCCTTCGGACAGAATTACAATGAGCAGTTCTTC. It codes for CASSPFGQNYNEQFF. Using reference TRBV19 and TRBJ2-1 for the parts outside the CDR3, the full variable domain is DGGITQSPKYLFRKEGQNVTLSCEQNLNHDAMYWYRQDPGQGLRLIYYSQIVNDFQKGDIAEGYSVSREKKESFPLTVTSAQKNPTAFYLCASSPFGQNYNEQFFGPGTRLTVL.

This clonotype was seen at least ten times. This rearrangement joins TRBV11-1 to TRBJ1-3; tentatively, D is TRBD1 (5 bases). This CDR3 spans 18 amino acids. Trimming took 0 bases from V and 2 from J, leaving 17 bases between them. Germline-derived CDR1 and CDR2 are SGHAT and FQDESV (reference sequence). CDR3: CASSLADRQPYTGNTIYF. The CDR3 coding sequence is TGTGCCAGCAGCTTAGCAGATCGACAGCCCTACACTGGAAACACCATATATTTT.

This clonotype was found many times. CDR3 sequence reads: CSARDIAGSDTQYF. CDR3 sequence (DNA): TGCAGTGCTAGAGATATCGCCGGCTCAGATACGCAGTATTTT. This rearrangement joins TRBV20-1 to TRBJ2-3; D is uncertain. V shed 0 bases and J shed 4 bases, with 11 bases lying between them. This CDR3 spans 14 amino acids. CDR1 and CDR2 (germline): DFQATT, SNEGSKA (reference sequence).

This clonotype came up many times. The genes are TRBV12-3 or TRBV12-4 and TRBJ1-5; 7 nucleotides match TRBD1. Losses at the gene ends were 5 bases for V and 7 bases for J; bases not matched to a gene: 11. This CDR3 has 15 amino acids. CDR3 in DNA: TGTGCCAGCAGTCGAGACAGGGTGGGTATACAGCCCCAGCATTTT. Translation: CASSRDRVGIQPQHF.

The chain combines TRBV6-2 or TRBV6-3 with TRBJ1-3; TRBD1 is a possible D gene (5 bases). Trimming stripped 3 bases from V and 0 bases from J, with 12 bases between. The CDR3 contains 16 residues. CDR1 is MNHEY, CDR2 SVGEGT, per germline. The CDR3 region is CASSYKGTISGNTIYF. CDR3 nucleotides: TGTGCCAGCAGTTATAAAGGGACCATCTCTGGAAACACCATATATTTT.

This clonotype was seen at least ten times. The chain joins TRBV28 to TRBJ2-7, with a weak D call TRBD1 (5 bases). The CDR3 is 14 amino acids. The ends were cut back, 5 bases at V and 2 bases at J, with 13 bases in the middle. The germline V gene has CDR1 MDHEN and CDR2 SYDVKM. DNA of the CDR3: TGTGCCAGCAGTCCCCAGACAGTTGCCTACGAGCAGTACTTC. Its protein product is CASSPQTVAYEQYF.

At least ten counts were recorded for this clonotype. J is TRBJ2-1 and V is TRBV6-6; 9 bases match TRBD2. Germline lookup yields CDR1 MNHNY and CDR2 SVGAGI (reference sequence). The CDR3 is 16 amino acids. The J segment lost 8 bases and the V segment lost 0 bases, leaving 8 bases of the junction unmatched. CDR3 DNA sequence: TGTGCCAGCAGTTACTCAGGCGGGAGGGCCGCGGATGAGCAGTTCTTC. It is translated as CASSYSGGRAADEQFF.

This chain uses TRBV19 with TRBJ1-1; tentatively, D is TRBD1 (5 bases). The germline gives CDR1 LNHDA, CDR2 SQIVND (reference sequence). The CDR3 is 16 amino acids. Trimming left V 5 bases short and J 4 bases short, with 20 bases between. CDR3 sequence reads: CASSEGRDLSGTEAFF. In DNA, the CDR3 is TGTGCCAGTAGTGAAGGCAGGGACCTCTCGGGCACTGAAGCTTTCTTT.

CDR3 DNA sequence: TGTGCCACCAGCAGAGATCGCGGGGACGAGCAGTTCTTC. It translates to CATSRDRGDEQFF. The V and J genes are TRBV15 and TRBJ2-1; D perhaps matches TRBD2 (6 bases). Germline V gene data show CDR1 as LNHNV and CDR2 as YYDKDF (reference sequence). This CDR3 spans 13 amino acids. Trimming pared 0 bases from V and 10 bases from J, leaving 10 bases between.

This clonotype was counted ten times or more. The CDR3 coding sequence is TGTGCCTGGAGTCTGGCTCTAAACAATGAGCAGTTCTTC. Its translation: CAWSLALNNEQFF. The chain has TRBV30 and TRBJ2-1, with D uncertain. With 2 bases removed from V and 5 bases from J, the gap between germline ends came to 10 bases. The CDR3 contains 13 residues. From germline, CDR1 is GTSNPN and CDR2 SVGIG (reference sequence). The full variable domain, rest sourced from reference TRBV30 and TRBJ2-1, is SQTIHQWPATLVQPVGSPLSLECTVEGTSNPNLYWYRQAAGRGLQLLFYSVGIGQISSEVPQNLSASRPQDRQFILSSKKLLLSDSGFYLCAWSLALNNEQFFGPGTRLTVL.

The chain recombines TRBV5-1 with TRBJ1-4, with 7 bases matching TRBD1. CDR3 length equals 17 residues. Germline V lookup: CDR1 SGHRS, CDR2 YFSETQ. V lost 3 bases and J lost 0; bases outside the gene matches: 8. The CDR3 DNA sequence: TGCGCCAGCAGCTCGCATCTACAGGGGTCAACTAATGAAAAACTGTTTTTT. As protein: CASSSHLQGSTNEKLFF.

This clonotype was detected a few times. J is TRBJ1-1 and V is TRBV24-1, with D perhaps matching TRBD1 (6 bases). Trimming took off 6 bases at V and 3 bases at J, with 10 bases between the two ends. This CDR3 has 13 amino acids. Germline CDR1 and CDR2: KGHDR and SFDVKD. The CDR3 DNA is TGTGCCACCAGTTCCGGGGGGCACACTGAAGCTTTCTTT. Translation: CATSSGGHTEAFF.

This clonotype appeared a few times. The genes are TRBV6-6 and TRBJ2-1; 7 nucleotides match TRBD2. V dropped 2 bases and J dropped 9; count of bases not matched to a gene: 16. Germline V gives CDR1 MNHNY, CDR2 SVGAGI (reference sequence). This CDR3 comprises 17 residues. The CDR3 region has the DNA TGTGCCAGCAGTTACGGGGGTTTCCTAGCGGAAGACGGTGAGCAGTTCTTC. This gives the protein CASSYGGFLAEDGEQFF.

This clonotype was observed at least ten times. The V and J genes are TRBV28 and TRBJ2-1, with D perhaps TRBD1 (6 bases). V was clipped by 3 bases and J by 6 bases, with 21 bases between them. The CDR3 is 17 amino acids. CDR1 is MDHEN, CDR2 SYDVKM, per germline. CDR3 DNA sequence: TGTGCCAGCAGTTTCCCAGGGTTGGGGTTGGGGGCCAATGAGCAGTTCTTC. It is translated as CASSFPGLGLGANEQFF.

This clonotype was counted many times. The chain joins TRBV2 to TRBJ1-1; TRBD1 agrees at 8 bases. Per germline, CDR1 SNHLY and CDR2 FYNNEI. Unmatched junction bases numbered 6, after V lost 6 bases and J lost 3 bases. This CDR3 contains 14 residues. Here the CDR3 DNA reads TGTGCCAGCAGGGAGGACAGGGCTTACACTGAAGCTTTCTTT. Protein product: CASREDRAYTEAFF.

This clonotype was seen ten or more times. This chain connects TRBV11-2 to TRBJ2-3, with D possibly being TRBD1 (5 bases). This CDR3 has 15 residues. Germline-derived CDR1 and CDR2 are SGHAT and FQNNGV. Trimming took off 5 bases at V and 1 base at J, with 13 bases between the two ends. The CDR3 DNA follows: TGTGCCAGCAGCCGGACAAGCTCGGGCACAGATACGCAGTATTTT. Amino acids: CASSRTSSGTDTQYF.

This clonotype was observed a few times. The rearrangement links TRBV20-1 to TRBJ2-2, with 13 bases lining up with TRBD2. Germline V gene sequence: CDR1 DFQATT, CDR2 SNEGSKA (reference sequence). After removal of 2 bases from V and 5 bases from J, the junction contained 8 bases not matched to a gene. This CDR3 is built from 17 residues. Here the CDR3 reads CSARTWTSGRQTGELFF. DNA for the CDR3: TGCAGTGCTAGAACCTGGACTAGCGGGAGACAGACCGGGGAGCTGTTTTTT.